These T cell receptor beta chains were read from a single sample in a study of beta chain features in type 1 diabetes. Assay: immunoSEQ multiplex PCR; the TCRdb copy retains only in-frame clones and omits some. The sample holds almost 350,000 clones, 9.3% seen once. Sample: central memory CD4+ T cells from blood. All receptors derive from a man younger than 45 with type 1 diabetes. Both conserved end residues are part of each CDR3. Fields, in order: V gene, clone size, J gene, D gene, CDR3 DNA, CDR3 protein. A D gene is named only where the DNA matches it firmly. Rows give clone size only sometimes, using once, few, many, or a class for an expanded clone.

>TRBV5-1|few|TRBJ1-6|TRBD1
TGCGCCAGCAGCTTGGAGGGGGCCGTCCAGGCCCTCCACTTT
CASSLEGAVQALHF
>TRBV10-2|NA|TRBJ2-3|TRBD1
TGCGCCAGCCTGGACAGGGGAATCACAGATACGCAGTATTTT
CASLDRGITDTQYF
>TRBV28|NA|TRBJ1-1|NA
TGTGCCAGCAGTACCGGGATGGCGTGGGCTTTCTTT
CASSTGMAWAFF
>TRBV7-9|few|TRBJ2-3|NA
TGTGCCAGCAGCTTGTCCCGCAGACTGGAAGGCACAGATACGCAGTATTTT
CASSLSRRLEGTDTQYF
>TRBV2|few|TRBJ1-6|TRBD1
TGTGCCAGCAGTGAGCCCCCGGACAGGGCCAATTCACCCCTCCACTTT
CASSEPPDRANSPLHF
>TRBV4-3|NA|TRBJ1-2|NA
TGCGCCAGCAGCCAGCCGGGGGACACCTATGGCTACACCTTC
CASSQPGDTYGYTF
>TRBV7-9|many|TRBJ2-1|TRBD2
TGTGCCAGCAGCTTACCGCCAAGATTAGCGGGGGCCCACAATGAGCAGTTCTTC
CASSLPPRLAGAHNEQFF
>TRBV30|NA|TRBJ1-3|NA
TGTGCCTGGAGGACTGAGGGAAACACCATATATTTT
CAWRTEGNTIYF
>TRBV4-3|NA|TRBJ1-5|NA
TGCGCCAGCAGCAAAGGGGGAAGGGAGGCGAATCAGCCCCAGCATTTT
CASSKGGREANQPQHF
>TRBV5-4|NA|TRBJ2-1|TRBD2
TGTGCCAGCAGCTCTTCTAGCGGGGGGGCATTCAATGAGCAGTTCTTC
CASSSSSGGAFNEQFF
>TRBV28|many|TRBJ2-3|TRBD1
TGTGCCAGCCGCGTACAGGGGACGGCAGATACGCAGTATTTT
CASRVQGTADTQYF
>TRBV14|NA|TRBJ1-3|NA
TGTGCCAGCAGCCAAGTCGGGAGAACCATCGCGAACACCATATATTTT
CASSQVGRTIANTIYF
>TRBV14|NA|TRBJ2-7|TRBD2
TGTGCCAGCAGGCTTAGCGGGTTTACCTACGAGCAGTACTTC
CASRLSGFTYEQYF
>TRBV7-9|few|TRBJ1-2|TRBD1
TGCGCCAGCAGCCAAGACCACGACAGGGAGGCCTTCTATGGCTACACCTTC
CASSQDHDREAFYGYTF
>TRBV28|few|TRBJ1-2|TRBD1
TGTGCCAGCAGACCGGGGACAGGGCAAGGCGGCTACACCTTC
CASRPGTGQGGYTF
>TRBV6-5|few|TRBJ1-1|NA
TGTGCCAGCAGTTACGCGACAGCGAACACTGAAGCTTTCTTT
CASSYATANTEAFF
>TRBV7-9|many|TRBJ2-1|TRBD2
TGTGCCAGCAGCCCCCACCTAGCGGGGGGGCGCAATGAGCAGTTCTTC
CASSPHLAGGRNEQFF
>TRBV7-2|few|TRBJ2-1|NA
TGTGCCAGCAGCTTAGGATACAGGGATGTCGCTGAGCAGTTCTTC
CASSLGYRDVAEQFF
>TRBV19|NA|TRBJ1-5|NA
TGTGCCAGTACCGGCGGTTATAGCAATCAGCCCCAGCATTTT
CASTGGYSNQPQHF
>TRBV9|NA|TRBJ2-1|NA
TGTGCCAGCAGCCGTGCGGAGAGCTCCTACAATGAGCAGTTCTTC
CASSRAESSYNEQFF
>TRBV29-1|few|TRBJ2-6|NA
TGCAGCGTTGACCGGACTGTCTCTGGGGCCAACGTCCTGACTTTC
CSVDRTVSGANVLTF
>TRBV5-6|NA|TRBJ1-1|NA
TGTGCCAGCAGCAGAGGGTATTCTGAAGCTTTCTTT
CASSRGYSEAFF
>TRBV5-5|few|TRBJ2-2|TRBD1
TGTGCCAGCAGCCGAGGGGGACAGGTGAACACCGGGGAGCTGTTTTTT
CASSRGGQVNTGELFF
>TRBV4-3|NA|TRBJ2-2|TRBD1
TGCGCCAGCAGCCCGACTTTGAGGACAGGGGTCACCGGGGAGCTGTTTTTT
CASSPTLRTGVTGELFF
>TRBV28|few|TRBJ2-4|NA
TGTGCCAGCACCGTTGGGGGGTGGGAAAACATTCAGTACTTC
CASTVGGWENIQYF
>TRBV5-6|few|TRBJ1-6|NA
TGTGCCAGCAGCTTGGGCAGGGATCAATCACCCCTCCACTTT
CASSLGRDQSPLHF
>TRBV28|NA|TRBJ2-5|NA
TGTGCCAGCAGTTCTGGCCGGCCCGGGACCCAGTACTTC
CASSSGRPGTQYF
>TRBV11-2|few|TRBJ2-7|NA
TGTGCCAGCAGTCTAGTGCCGGGGATCCTCCCCTACGAGCAGTACTTC
CASSLVPGILPYEQYF
>TRBV7-9|few|TRBJ1-2|NA
TGTGCCAGCAGCTTATCAGGGGCGGATGGCTACACCTTC
CASSLSGADGYTF